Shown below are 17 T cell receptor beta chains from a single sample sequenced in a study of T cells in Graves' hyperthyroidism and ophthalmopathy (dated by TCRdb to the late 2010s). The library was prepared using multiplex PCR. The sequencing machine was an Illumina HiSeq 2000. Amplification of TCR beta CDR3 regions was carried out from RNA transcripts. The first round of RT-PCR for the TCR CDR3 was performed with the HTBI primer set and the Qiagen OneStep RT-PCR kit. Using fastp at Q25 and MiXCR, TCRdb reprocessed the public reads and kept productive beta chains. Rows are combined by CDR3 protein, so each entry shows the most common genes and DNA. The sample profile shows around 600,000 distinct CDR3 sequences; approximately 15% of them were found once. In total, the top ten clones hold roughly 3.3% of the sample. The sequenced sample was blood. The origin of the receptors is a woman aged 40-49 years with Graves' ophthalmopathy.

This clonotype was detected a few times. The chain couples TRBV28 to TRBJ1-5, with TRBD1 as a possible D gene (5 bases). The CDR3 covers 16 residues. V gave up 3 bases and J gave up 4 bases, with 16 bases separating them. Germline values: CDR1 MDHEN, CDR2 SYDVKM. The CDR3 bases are TGTGCCAGCAGTTTCTGGGGAAGGGGAAGGAATCAGCCCCAGCATTTT. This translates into CASSFWGRGRNQPQHF.

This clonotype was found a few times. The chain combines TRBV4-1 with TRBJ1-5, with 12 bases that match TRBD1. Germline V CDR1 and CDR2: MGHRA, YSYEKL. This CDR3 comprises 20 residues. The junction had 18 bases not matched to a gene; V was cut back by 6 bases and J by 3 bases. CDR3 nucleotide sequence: TGCGCCAGCAGACGCACTTTGGGGACAGGGGGCACGGGGGTCAATCAGCCCCAGCATTTT. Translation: CASRRTLGTGGTGVNQPQHF.

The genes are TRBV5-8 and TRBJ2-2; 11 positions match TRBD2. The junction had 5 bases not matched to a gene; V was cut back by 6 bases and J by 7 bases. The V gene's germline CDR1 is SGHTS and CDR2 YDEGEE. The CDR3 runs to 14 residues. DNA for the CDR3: TGTGCCAGCAAGGGACTAGCGGTGAACGGGGAGCTGTTTTTT. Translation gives CASKGLAVNGELFF.

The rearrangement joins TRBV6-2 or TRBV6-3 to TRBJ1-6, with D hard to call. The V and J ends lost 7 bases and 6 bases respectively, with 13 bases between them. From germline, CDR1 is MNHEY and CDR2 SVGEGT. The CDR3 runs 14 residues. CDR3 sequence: CASTSAGGNSPLHF. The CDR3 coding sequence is TGTGCCAGCACCTCGGCGGGCGGTAATTCACCCCTCCACTTT.

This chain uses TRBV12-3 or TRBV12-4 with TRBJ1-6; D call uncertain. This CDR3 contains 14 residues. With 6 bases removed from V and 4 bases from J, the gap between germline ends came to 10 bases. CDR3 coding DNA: TGTGCCAGCAGCCCCAACCTATATAATTCACCCCTCCACTTT. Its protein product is CASSPNLYNSPLHF.

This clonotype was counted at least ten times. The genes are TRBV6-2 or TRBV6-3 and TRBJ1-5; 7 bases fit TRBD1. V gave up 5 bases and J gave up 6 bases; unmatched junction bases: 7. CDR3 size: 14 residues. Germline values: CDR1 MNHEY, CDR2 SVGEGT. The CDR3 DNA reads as TGTGCCAGCAGTACGACAGGGTTGGGTCAGCCCCAGCATTTT. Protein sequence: CASSTTGLGQPQHF.

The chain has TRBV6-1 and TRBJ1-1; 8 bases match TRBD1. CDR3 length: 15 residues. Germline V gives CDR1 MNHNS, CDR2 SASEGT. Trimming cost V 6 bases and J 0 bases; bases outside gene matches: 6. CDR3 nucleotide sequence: TGTGCCAGCAGGAGACAGGGGAAACTGAACACTGAAGCTTTCTTT. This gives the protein CASRRQGKLNTEAFF.

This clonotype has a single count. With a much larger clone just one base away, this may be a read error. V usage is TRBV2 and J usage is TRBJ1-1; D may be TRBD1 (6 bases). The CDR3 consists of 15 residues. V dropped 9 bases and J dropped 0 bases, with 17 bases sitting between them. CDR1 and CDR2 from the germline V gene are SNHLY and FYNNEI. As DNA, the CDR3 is TGTGCCAGTTCTCGCTCGGGGGGCGTGAACACTGAAGCTTTCTTT. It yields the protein CASSRSGGVNTEAFF.

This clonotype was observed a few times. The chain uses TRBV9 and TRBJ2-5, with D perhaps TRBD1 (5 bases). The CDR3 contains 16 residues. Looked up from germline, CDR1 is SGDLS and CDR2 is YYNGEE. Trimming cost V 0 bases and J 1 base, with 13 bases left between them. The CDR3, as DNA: TGTGCCAGCAGCGTAGGAGTGGGGCCAGGCCAAGAGACCCAGTACTTC. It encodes CASSVGVGPGQETQYF.

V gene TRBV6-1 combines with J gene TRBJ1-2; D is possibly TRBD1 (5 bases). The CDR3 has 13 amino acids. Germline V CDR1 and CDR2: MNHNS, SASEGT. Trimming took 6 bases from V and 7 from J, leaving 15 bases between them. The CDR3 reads CASSPGATSGYTF. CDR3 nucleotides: TGTGCCAGCAGCCCCGGGGCTACTAGTGGCTACACCTTC.

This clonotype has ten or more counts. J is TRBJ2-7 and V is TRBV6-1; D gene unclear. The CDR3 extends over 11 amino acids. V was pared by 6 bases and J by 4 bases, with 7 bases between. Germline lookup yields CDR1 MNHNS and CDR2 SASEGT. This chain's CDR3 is CASRVMYEQYF. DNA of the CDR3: TGTGCCAGCAGGGTGATGTACGAGCAGTACTTC.

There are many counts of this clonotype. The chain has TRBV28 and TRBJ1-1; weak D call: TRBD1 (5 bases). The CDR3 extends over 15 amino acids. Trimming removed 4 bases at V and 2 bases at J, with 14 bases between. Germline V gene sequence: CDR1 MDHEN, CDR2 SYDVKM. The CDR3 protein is CASSSPGGDNTEAFF. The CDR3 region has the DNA TGTGCCAGCAGTTCGCCGGGGGGGGATAACACTGAAGCTTTCTTT. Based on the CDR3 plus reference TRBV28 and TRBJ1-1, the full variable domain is DVKVTQSSRYLVKRTGEKVFLECVQDMDHENMFWYRQDPGLGLRLIYFSYDVKMKEKGDIPEGYSVSREKKERFSLILESASTNQTSMYLCASSSPGGDNTEAFFGQGTRLTVV.

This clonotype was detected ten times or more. The CDR3 DNA follows: TGTGCCAGCAGCCAAGATGTAGGGTTTGTCGGGGAGCTGTTTTTT. Its protein product is CASSQDVGFVGELFF. The chain carries TRBV3-1 and TRBJ2-2, with D uncertain. The CDR3 has 15 amino acids. From germline, CDR1 is LGHDT and CDR2 YNNKEL (reference sequence). Trimming removed 0 bases from V and 7 bases from J, with 12 bases in between.

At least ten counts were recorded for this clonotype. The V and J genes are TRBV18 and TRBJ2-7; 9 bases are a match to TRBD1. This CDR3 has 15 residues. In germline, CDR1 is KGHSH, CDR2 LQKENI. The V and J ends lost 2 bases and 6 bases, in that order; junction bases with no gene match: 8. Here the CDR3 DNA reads TGTGCCAGCTCACCATACGGGACAGGGACTCGCGAGCAGTACTTC. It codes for CASSPYGTGTREQYF. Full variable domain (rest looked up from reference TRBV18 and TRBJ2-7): NAGVMQNPRHLVRRRGQEARLRCSPMKGHSHVYWYRQLPEEGLKFMVYLQKENIIDESGMPKERFSAEFPKEGPSILRIQQVVRGDSAAYFCASSPYGTGTREQYFGPGTRLTVT.

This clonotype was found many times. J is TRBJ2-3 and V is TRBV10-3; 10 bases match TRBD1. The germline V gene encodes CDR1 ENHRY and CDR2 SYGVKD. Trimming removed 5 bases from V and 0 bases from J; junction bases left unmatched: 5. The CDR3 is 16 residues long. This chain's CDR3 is CAISPGTGASTDTQYF. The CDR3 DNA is TGTGCCATCAGTCCCGGGACAGGGGCCAGCACAGATACGCAGTATTTT.

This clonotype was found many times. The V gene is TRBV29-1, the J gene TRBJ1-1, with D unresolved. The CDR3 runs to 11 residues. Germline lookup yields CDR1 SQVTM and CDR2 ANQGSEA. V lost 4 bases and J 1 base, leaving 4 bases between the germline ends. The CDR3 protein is CSVGRNTEAFF. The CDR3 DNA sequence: TGCAGCGTTGGCCGGAACACTGAAGCTTTCTTT.

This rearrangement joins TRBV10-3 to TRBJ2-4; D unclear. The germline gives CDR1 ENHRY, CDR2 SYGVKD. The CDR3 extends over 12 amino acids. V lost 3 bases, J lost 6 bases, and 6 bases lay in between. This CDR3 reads CAISDPRNIQYF. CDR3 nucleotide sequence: TGTGCCATCAGTGATCCCAGAAACATTCAGTACTTC.